The 26 T cell receptor beta chains presented below share a single source sample, sequenced in a study of CD8 T cells in Susac syndrome. RNA was extracted with the RNeasy kit, and a quantity of about 0.45 to 1 ug was reverse transcribed using random hexamers. Via MiXCR, TCRdb re-called the immunoSEQ multiplex PCR reads, giving one row per CDR3 protein. The sample records 160,000 or so distinct CDR3 sequences, about 95% being singletons. Sequencing input: CD8+ T cells from PBMCs. Receptors originate from a human donor with multiple sclerosis.

V is TRBV20-1 and J is TRBJ2-7; a possible D gene is TRBD2 (6 bases). The ends were cut back, 3 bases at V and 0 bases at J, with 18 bases in the middle. This CDR3 has 16 residues. Germline loops: CDR1 DFQATT, CDR2 SNEGSKA (reference sequence). DNA for the CDR3: TGCAGTGCTAGCCCCCTTGGCGGGGCCAGCTCCTACGAGCAGTACTTC. This gives the protein CSASPLGGASSYEQYF.

CDR3 sequence: CSASFGNTQYF. CDR3 nucleotides: TGCAGTGCTAGTTTTGGGAATACGCAGTATTTT. The chain employs TRBV20-1 and TRBJ2-3; the D is unclear. Trimming took 3 bases from V and 7 from J, leaving 8 bases between them. The CDR3 totals 11 residues. Germline V gene sequence: CDR1 DFQATT, CDR2 SNEGSKA (reference sequence).

This chain joins TRBV7-9 and TRBJ2-1; D unresolved. The CDR3 runs 11 residues. V lost 4 bases to trimming and J lost 7 bases, with 5 bases between them. Germline CDR1 and CDR2: SEHNR and FQNEAQ (reference sequence). The CDR3 coding sequence is TGTGCCAGCAGCTGGCCTAATGAGCAGTTCTTC. The encoded protein is CASSWPNEQFF.

The chain couples TRBV5-1 to TRBJ2-3; D is ambiguous. CDR1 is SGHRS and CDR2 is YFSETQ in the germline V gene. There are 14 residues in the CDR3. Trimming stripped 3 bases from V and 3 bases from J, with 11 bases between. This chain's CDR3 is CASSSSVGTDTQYF. DNA for the CDR3: TGCGCCAGCAGCTCTTCGGTCGGGACAGATACGCAGTATTTT.

The J gene is TRBJ2-5, the V gene TRBV3-1; no clear D gene. The CDR3 extends over 12 amino acids. The germline V and J ends were trimmed by 6 bases and 5 bases, with 10 bases remaining between them. Germline loops: CDR1 LGHDT, CDR2 YNNKEL (reference sequence). The CDR3 coding sequence is TGTGCCAGCAGTTCCAGACGGGAGACCCAGTACTTC. Translated, it gives CASSSRRETQYF.

The gene calls are TRBV29-1 and TRBJ1-2; D remains ambiguous. Per germline, CDR1 SQVTM and CDR2 ANQGSEA. V lost 4 bases and J lost 2, with 8 bases in between. The CDR3 runs 12 residues. CDR3 DNA: TGCAGCGTTGGAAACCAGAACTATGGCTACACCTTC. Translated: CSVGNQNYGYTF.

The CDR3 sequence: CAIRDRDDIQYF. The CDR3 DNA sequence: TGTGCCATCCGGGACAGGGATGACATTCAGTACTTC. This chain joins TRBV6-6 and TRBJ2-4; 9 bases line up with TRBD1. The J segment lost 8 bases and the V segment lost 10 bases, leaving 6 bases of the junction unmatched. In germline, CDR1 is MNHNY, CDR2 SVGAGI (reference sequence). The CDR3 totals 12 residues.

This chain joins TRBV4-1 and TRBJ1-5; D is undetermined. V was pared by 3 bases and J by 4 bases, with 7 bases between. CDR1 and CDR2 (germline): MGHRA, YSYEKL. The CDR3 runs to 13 residues. CDR3 nucleotide sequence: TGCGCCAGCAGCCAGGATGCTAATCAGCCCCAGCATTTT. This encodes CASSQDANQPQHF.

This clonotype has a handful of counts. The chain links TRBV4-2 to TRBJ2-7; D unclear. The ends were cut back, 4 bases at V and 5 bases at J, with 15 bases in the middle. The CDR3 is 14 residues long. Germline V lookup: CDR1 LGHNA, CDR2 YNFKEQ. CDR3: CASSPVRGGNEQYF. Here the CDR3 DNA reads TGTGCCAGCAGCCCAGTACGAGGTGGTAACGAGCAGTACTTC.

The V gene is TRBV20-1, the J gene TRBJ2-1, with D unclear. From germline, CDR1 is DFQATT and CDR2 SNEGSKA (reference sequence). Between the trimmed V and J ends, which lost 5 bases and 9 bases, there was a span of 8 bases. The CDR3 contains 10 residues. The chain's CDR3 is CSARLVEQFF. In nucleotides, the CDR3 is TGCAGTGCTCGTTTGGTTGAGCAGTTCTTC.

The J gene is TRBJ1-1, the V gene TRBV30; TRBD1 matches at 10 bases. The CDR3 covers 13 residues. The V gene's germline CDR1 is GTSNPN and CDR2 SVGIG (reference sequence). V lost 1 base to trimming and J lost 7 bases; unmatched junction nucleotides: 3. CDR3 amino acids: CAWSGGTGDEAFF. CDR3 nucleotide sequence: TGTGCCTGGAGTGGGGGGACAGGGGATGAAGCTTTCTTT.

The chain links TRBV14 to TRBJ1-2; 8 positions match TRBD1. CDR1 is SGHDN and CDR2 is FVKESK in the germline V gene. V shed 2 bases, J shed 7 bases, and the junction held 6 bases outside the gene matches. The CDR3 length is 14 residues. CDR3: CASSQSAGGSGYTF. CDR3 bases: TGTGCCAGCAGCCAATCCGCAGGGGGCAGTGGCTACACCTTC. Full variable domain (outside the CDR3, taken from reference TRBV14 and TRBJ1-2): EAGVTQFPSHSVIEKGQTVTLRCDPISGHDNLYWYRRVMGKEIKFLLHFVKESKQDESGMPNNRFLAERTGGTYSTLKVQPAELEDSGVYFCASSQSAGGSGYTFGSGTRLTVV.

The chain joins TRBV9 to TRBJ2-1, with 7 bases identical to TRBD1. This CDR3 has 13 amino acids. Germline values: CDR1 SGDLS, CDR2 YYNGEE. V was clipped by 2 bases and J by 10 bases; unmatched bases: 6. This CDR3 is CASSVKGAGEQFF. The CDR3 nucleotides read TGTGCCAGCAGCGTGAAGGGGGCAGGGGAGCAGTTCTTC.

The chain combines TRBV14 with TRBJ1-1; 10 nucleotides match TRBD1. This CDR3 has 15 residues. V was clipped by 1 base and J by 5 bases; unmatched bases: 4. Germline loops: CDR1 SGHDN, CDR2 FVKESK. Written as DNA, the CDR3 is TGTGCCAGCAGCCAAGTGGACAGGGGGAGGACTGAAGCTTTCTTT. It yields the protein CASSQVDRGRTEAFF.

The V gene is TRBV5-1, the J gene TRBJ2-7; 7 bases are shared with TRBD1. The V gene end was trimmed by 7 bases and the J gene end by 5 bases; junction bases not matched to a gene: 15. The CDR3 length is 15 residues. Germline-derived CDR1 and CDR2 are SGHRS and YFSETQ. The DNA of the CDR3 is TGCGCCAGCGCCTTAGCCGGGACAGCCTTCGACGAGCAGTACGTC. This translates into CASALAGTAFDEQYV.

This rearrangement joins TRBV4-2 to TRBJ2-3, with 8 positions matching TRBD2. The CDR3 length is 15 residues. Germline V gives CDR1 LGHNA, CDR2 YNFKEQ. Trimming cost V 4 bases and J 2 bases; bases outside gene matches: 5. CDR3 sequence (DNA): TGTGCCAGCAGCCCCAGCGGGGGAGACACAGATACGCAGTATTTT. Translated: CASSPSGGDTDTQYF.

The gene calls are TRBV11-2 and TRBJ1-1; no clear D gene. Germline-derived CDR1 and CDR2 are SGHAT and FQNNGV. CDR3 length: 14 residues. V lost 1 base to trimming and J lost 1 base, with 7 bases between them. The CDR3 spells CASSLVEGNTEAFF. In DNA form, the CDR3 reads TGTGCCAGCAGCTTAGTGGAGGGGAACACTGAAGCTTTCTTT.

The chain couples TRBV20-1 to TRBJ1-1, with unresolved D. The CDR3 runs to 12 residues. V dropped 5 bases and J dropped 5 bases, with 12 bases sitting between them. Per the germline V gene, CDR1 is DFQATT and CDR2 is SNEGSKA (reference sequence). CDR3 sequence (DNA): TGCAGTGCTGATGAGGGCGGGACTGAAGCTTTCTTT. Translating it yields CSADEGGTEAFF.

This sequence joins TRBV27 and TRBJ2-7; D possibly corresponds to TRBD1 (5 bases). CDR1 and CDR2 (germline): MNHEY, SMNVEV (reference sequence). This CDR3 contains 14 residues. With 4 bases removed from V and 7 bases from J, the gap between germline ends came to 17 bases. The DNA of the CDR3 is TGTGCCAGCAGTTCGGGCAGGGCGGTTTTAGAGCAGTACTTC. Protein sequence: CASSSGRAVLEQYF.

The chain employs TRBV7-8 and TRBJ2-1, with 9 bases aligning to TRBD2. CDR3 length equals 15 residues. In germline, CDR1 is SGHVS, CDR2 FQNEAQ. V lost 4 bases to trimming and J lost 8 bases; unmatched junction nucleotides: 9. The CDR3 bases are TGTGCCAGCAGCTCTTGGGGCGGGGGGGCCTATGAGCAGTTCTTC. Its protein is CASSSWGGGAYEQFF.

The chain carries TRBV27 and TRBJ2-3; 9 bases fit TRBD1. Germline lookup yields CDR1 MNHEY and CDR2 SMNVEV (reference sequence). V shed 5 bases and J 1 base; nucleotides not matched to a gene: 7. This CDR3 spans 16 amino acids. CDR3 protein: CASSPLRTGGTDTQYF. The CDR3 region has the DNA TGTGCCAGCAGTCCCCTCCGGACAGGGGGCACAGATACGCAGTATTTT.

The genes are TRBV30 and TRBJ2-7, with no clear D. CDR1 GTSNPN and CDR2 SVGIG come from the germline V gene (reference sequence). Between the trimmed V and J ends, which lost 5 bases and 1 base, there was a span of 6 bases. The CDR3 runs to 11 residues. As DNA, the CDR3 is TGTGCCTGGCAAGATTCCTACGAGCAGTACGTC. This gives the protein CAWQDSYEQYV.

This chain uses TRBV7-8 with TRBJ1-1; 8 bases line up with TRBD1. The trim removed 5 bases at V and 3 bases at J, leaving 23 bases unmatched. Germline V gives CDR1 SGHVS, CDR2 FQNEAQ. This CDR3 has 20 amino acids. CDR3 nucleotide sequence: TGTGCCAGCAGCCCGCCATACACAGCTGACAGGGGTGGAAAGTACACTGAAGCTTTCTTT. It yields the protein CASSPPYTADRGGKYTEAFF. Looking up the rest from reference TRBV7-8 and TRBJ1-1 gives the full variable domain: GAGVSQSPRYKVAKRGQDVALRCDPISGHVSLFWYQQALGQGPEFLTYFQNEAQLDKSGLPSDRFFAERPEGSVSTLKIQRTQQEDSAVYLCASSPPYTADRGGKYTEAFFGQGTRLTVV.

This clonotype turned up a few times. This rearrangement joins TRBV12-3 or TRBV12-4 to TRBJ2-3; 7 bases are a match to TRBD2. J lost 1 base, V lost 6 bases, and 4 bases had no gene match. The CDR3 runs to 14 residues. DNA of the CDR3: TGTGCCAGCAGCCCTCGGGGGGGCACAGATACGCAGTATTTT. Its translation is CASSPRGGTDTQYF.

V and J are TRBV3-1 and TRBJ2-3; D perhaps matches TRBD2 (5 bases). Germline loops: CDR1 LGHDT, CDR2 YNNKEL (reference sequence). This CDR3 is built from 14 residues. The V end was cut by 4 bases, the J end by 6 bases, with 14 bases between. The CDR3 sequence: CASSRLNSADTQYF. CDR3 nucleotides: TGTGCCAGCAGCCGCCTGAATAGCGCGGATACGCAGTATTTT.

V and J are TRBV29-1 and TRBJ1-2; TRBD1 matches at 9 bases. The CDR3 contains 13 residues. The trim removed 6 bases at V and 4 bases at J, leaving 6 bases unmatched. CDR1 and CDR2 (germline): SQVTM, ANQGSEA. The CDR3 nucleotides are TGCAGCGTAGTCGGACAGGGGAGCTATGGCTACACCTTC. Translated: CSVVGQGSYGYTF. The whole variable domain, filled in from reference TRBV29-1 and TRBJ1-2, reads SAVISQKPSRDICQRGTSLTIQCQVDSQVTMMFWYRQQPGQSLTLIATANQGSEATYESGFVIDKFPISRPNLTFSTLTVSNMSPEDSSIYLCSVVGQGSYGYTFGSGTRLTVV.